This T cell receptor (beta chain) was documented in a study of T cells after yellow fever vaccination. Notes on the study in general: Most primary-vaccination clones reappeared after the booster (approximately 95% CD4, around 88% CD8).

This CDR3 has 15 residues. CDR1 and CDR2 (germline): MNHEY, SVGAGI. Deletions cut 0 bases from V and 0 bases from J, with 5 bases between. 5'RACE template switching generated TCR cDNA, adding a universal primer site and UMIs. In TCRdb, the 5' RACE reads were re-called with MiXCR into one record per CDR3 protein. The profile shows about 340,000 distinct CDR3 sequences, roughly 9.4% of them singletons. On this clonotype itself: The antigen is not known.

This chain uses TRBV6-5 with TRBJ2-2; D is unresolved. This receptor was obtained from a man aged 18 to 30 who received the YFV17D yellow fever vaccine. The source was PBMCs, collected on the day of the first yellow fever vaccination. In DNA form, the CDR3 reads TGTGCCAGCAGTTACTCCCAGACGAACACCGGGGAGCTGTTTTTT. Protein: CASSYSQTNTGELFF.